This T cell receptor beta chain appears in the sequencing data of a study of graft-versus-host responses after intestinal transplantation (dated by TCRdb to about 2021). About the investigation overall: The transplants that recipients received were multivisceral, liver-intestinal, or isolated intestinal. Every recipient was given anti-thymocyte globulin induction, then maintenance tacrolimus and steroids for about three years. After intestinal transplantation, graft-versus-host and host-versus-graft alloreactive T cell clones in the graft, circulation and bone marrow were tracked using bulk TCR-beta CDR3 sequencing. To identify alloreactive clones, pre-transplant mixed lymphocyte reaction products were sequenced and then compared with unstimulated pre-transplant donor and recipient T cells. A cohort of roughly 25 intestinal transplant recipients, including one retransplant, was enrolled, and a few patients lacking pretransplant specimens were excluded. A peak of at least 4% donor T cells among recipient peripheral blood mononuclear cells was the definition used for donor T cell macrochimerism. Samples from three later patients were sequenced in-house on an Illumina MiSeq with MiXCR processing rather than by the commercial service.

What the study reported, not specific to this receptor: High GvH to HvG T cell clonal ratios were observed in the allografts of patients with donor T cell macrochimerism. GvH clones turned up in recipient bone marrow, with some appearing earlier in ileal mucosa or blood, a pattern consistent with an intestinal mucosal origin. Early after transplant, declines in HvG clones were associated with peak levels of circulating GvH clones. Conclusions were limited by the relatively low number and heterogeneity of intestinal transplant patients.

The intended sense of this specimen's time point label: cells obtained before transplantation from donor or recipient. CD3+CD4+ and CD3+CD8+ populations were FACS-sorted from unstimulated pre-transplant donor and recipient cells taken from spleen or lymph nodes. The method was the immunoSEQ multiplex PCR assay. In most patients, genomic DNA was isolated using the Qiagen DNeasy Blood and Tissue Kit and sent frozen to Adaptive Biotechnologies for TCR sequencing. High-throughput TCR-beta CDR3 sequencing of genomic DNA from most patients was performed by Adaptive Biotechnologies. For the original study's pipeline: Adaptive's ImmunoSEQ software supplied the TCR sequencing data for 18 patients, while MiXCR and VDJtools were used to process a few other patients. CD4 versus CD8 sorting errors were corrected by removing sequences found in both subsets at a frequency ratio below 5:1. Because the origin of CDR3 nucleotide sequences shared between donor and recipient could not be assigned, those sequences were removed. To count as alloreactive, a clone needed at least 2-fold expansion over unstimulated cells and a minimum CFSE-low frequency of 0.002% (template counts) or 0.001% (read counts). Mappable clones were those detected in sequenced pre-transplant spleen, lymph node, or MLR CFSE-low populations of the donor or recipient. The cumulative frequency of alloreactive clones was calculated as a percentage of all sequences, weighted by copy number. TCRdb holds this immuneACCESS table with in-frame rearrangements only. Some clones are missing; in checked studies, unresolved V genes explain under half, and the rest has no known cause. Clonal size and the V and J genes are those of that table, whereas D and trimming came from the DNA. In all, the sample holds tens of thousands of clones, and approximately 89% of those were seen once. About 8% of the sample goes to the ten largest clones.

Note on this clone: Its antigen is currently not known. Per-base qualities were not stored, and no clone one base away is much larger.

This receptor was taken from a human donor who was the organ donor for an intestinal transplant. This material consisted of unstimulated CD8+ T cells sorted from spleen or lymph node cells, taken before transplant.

The CDR3 amino acid sequence is: CASSAGTGNTEAFF. The DNA sequence is given as TGCGCCAGCAGCGCTGGGACAGGGAACACTGAAGCTTTCTTT. The rearrangement joined TRBV5-1 to TRBJ1-1, with 8 junctional bases fitting TRBD1. Via the germline V gene, CDR1 is SGHRS and CDR2 YFSETQ. At the junction V is shortened by 4 bases and J by 1 base; bases outside the gene matches: 3. The CDR3 runs 14 residues from the cysteine to the phenylalanine. Just the 42-base CDR3 DNA is kept, in frame starting at base 1.